This T cell receptor beta chain originates from a study of tumour-infiltrating T cells in Burkitt lymphoma. Overall study context: The Burkitt lymphoma cohort spanned all epidemiological subtypes. Survival, overall and progression-free, tracked with productive clonality. The study's findings and limits: Several public clonotypes were shared across many Burkitt lymphoma patients.

About this clone itself: Antigen: not known. The sample contains more than one DNA sequence encoding this CDR3.

Trimming took 3 bases from V and 8 from J, leaving 7 bases between them. The CDR3 runs to 12 residues. The germline CDR1 and CDR2 sequences are LNHDA and SQIVND (reference sequence). Data came from immunoSEQ multiplex PCR; TCRdb stores just in-frame clones and leaves some out. The data hold 4,500 to 5,000 clones, with about an eighth observed a single time. The chain employs TRBV19 and TRBJ2-2; D is unclear. This TCR was sampled from a human donor with Burkitt lymphoma. The sequenced sample consisted of tumor tissue. In nucleotides, the CDR3 is TGTGCCAGTAGTATCCCGCCTGGGGAGCTGTTTTTT. This sequence encodes CASSIPPGELFF.